Below, 26 T cell receptor beta chains from the same sample are listed, as sequenced in a study of T-cell reconstitution after alpha-beta-depleted transplantation in children. Unique molecular identifiers were incorporated when the TCRbeta library was constructed. TCRdb reprocessed the PCR reads via MiXCR and lists one record per CDR3 protein. In the table there are around 960,000 distinct CDR3 sequences, roughly 29% of which are singletons. Sequences were derived from PBMCs, mostly from graft donor cells, sampled 360 days after TCRalphabeta/CD19-depleted stem cell transplant. The receptors stem from a boy under three years old who had a stem cell transplant for SCID, so the T cells may come from the graft donor.

The chain uses TRBV5-1 and TRBJ2-5, with D possibly being TRBD1 (5 bases). Germline loops: CDR1 SGHRS, CDR2 YFSETQ. Trimming shortened V by 4 bases and J by 2 bases, and 12 bases separated the two germline ends. This CDR3 spans 14 amino acids. The DNA for the CDR3 is TGCGCCAGCAGCCCCCGGACACCTCAAGAGACCCAGTACTTC. It codes for CASSPRTPQETQYF.

This clonotype showed up just a few times. V usage is TRBV6-2 or TRBV6-3 and J usage is TRBJ2-5; the match to TRBD1 covers 8 bases. Trimming took 0 bases from V and 2 from J; bases not matched to a gene: 20. This CDR3 is built from 21 residues. CDR1 is MNHEY, CDR2 SVGEGT, per germline. The DNA of the CDR3 is TGTGCCAGCAGTTACTCTCTCCATCTCTGGAAGGACAGGGCAAAACAAGAGACCCAGTACTTC. Amino acids: CASSYSLHLWKDRAKQETQYF.

The chain combines TRBV12-3 or TRBV12-4 with TRBJ2-2; D remains ambiguous. Between the trimmed V and J ends, which lost 2 bases and 4 bases, there was a span of 14 bases. The CDR3 has 16 amino acids. This CDR3 reads CASSLPPAGLTGELFF. In DNA form, the CDR3 reads TGTGCCAGCAGTTTACCCCCGGCCGGGCTCACCGGGGAGCTGTTTTTT.

This chain connects TRBV10-3 to TRBJ2-5; D is perhaps TRBD2 (5 bases). Trimming left V 3 bases short and J 4 bases short, with 15 bases between. CDR3 length: 15 amino acids. Germline V gene sequence: CDR1 ENHRY, CDR2 SYGVKD. This CDR3 is CAISDLSLAGETQYF. For the CDR3, the DNA is TGTGCCATCAGTGACCTGAGTCTAGCTGGAGAGACCCAGTACTTC.

This clonotype was counted only a few times. V and J are TRBV4-1 and TRBJ2-2; D is perhaps TRBD1 or TRBD2 (5 bases each). Per the germline V gene, CDR1 is MGHRA and CDR2 is YSYEKL. The CDR3 is 16 amino acids. V lost 1 base and J lost 3, with 12 bases in between. The CDR3 coding sequence is TGCGCCAGCAGCCAAGTGGGGACCCCTTACACCGGGGAGCTGTTTTTT. This sequence encodes CASSQVGTPYTGELFF.

This clonotype has a count of ten or more. The V gene is TRBV5-1, the J gene TRBJ2-7, with 14 nucleotides matching TRBD2. With 4 bases clipped from V and 1 base from J, the junction kept 7 bases outside the gene matches. Looked up from germline, CDR1 is SGHRS and CDR2 is YFSETQ. This CDR3 has 17 residues. The CDR3 DNA sequence: TGCGCCAGCAGCCCCACCTGGACTAGCGGGGGGTCCTACGAGCAGTACTTC. Translating gives CASSPTWTSGGSYEQYF.

Only a few counts were recorded for this clonotype. The genes are TRBV10-2 and TRBJ2-2; D might be TRBD1 or TRBD2, each matching 7 bases. The CDR3 is made up of 14 amino acids. V dropped 5 bases and J dropped 8 bases, with 15 bases sitting between them. The V gene's germline CDR1 is WSHSY and CDR2 SAAADI. The CDR3: CASSPQGGLGELFF. In DNA form, the CDR3 reads TGCGCCAGCAGTCCGCAGGGGGGGCTAGGGGAGCTGTTTTTT.

This clonotype has more than one count but fewer than ten. The rearrangement links TRBV11-2 to TRBJ2-5, with 12 bases matching TRBD2. From germline, CDR1 is SGHAT and CDR2 FQNNGV. This CDR3 is 21 amino acids long. V lost 1 base, J lost 2 bases, and 17 bases stayed unmatched. This CDR3 reads CASSLVFPRLAGDQIQETQYF. The CDR3 nucleotides read TGTGCCAGCAGCTTAGTATTCCCTCGACTAGCGGGGGATCAAATACAAGAGACCCAGTACTTC.

J is TRBJ2-1 and V is TRBV5-1; possibly TRBD1 for D (5 bases). CDR1 is SGHRS, CDR2 YFSETQ, per germline. The V end was cut by 4 bases, the J end by 10 bases, with 15 bases between. The CDR3 runs 13 residues. The CDR3 DNA follows: TGCGCCAGCAGCGTACCAGGGTTCTTCGAGCAGTTCTTC. It is translated as CASSVPGFFEQFF.

The chain carries TRBV24-1 and TRBJ2-7; 7 nucleotides match TRBD1. Germline V CDR1 and CDR2: KGHDR, SFDVKD. V was pared by 3 bases and J by 3 bases, with 7 bases of the junction left unmatched. The CDR3 is made up of 15 amino acids. The CDR3 loop reads CATSDRGTAYYEQYF. CDR3 DNA sequence: TGTGCCACCAGTGATAGGGGGACAGCGTACTACGAGCAGTACTTC.

This clonotype has a handful of counts. The chain uses TRBV12-3 or TRBV12-4 and TRBJ2-1; D is possibly TRBD1 (5 bases). Trimming took 7 bases from V and 0 from J, leaving 16 bases between them. CDR3 length: 16 amino acids. The DNA of the CDR3 is TGTGCCAGCACTCTCGACTTAGGGGCCTCCTACAATGAGCAGTTCTTC. Encoded protein: CASTLDLGASYNEQFF.

In DNA form, the CDR3 reads TGCAGCGTTGAGGGGCCCCTAGAAGGACCATACAATGAGCAGTTCTTC. Its protein is CSVEGPLEGPYNEQFF. The V call is TRBV29-1, the J call TRBJ2-1; D possibly corresponds to TRBD1 (5 bases). CDR1 is SQVTM, CDR2 ANQGSEA, per germline. V lost 3 bases, J lost 4 bases, and 19 bases lay in between. The CDR3 extends over 16 amino acids.

The V gene is TRBV10-3, the J gene TRBJ2-1, with D possibly being TRBD2 (6 bases). This CDR3 has 17 amino acids. In germline, CDR1 is ENHRY, CDR2 SYGVKD. The ends were cut back, 2 bases at V and 0 bases at J, with 14 bases in the middle. In DNA form, the CDR3 reads TGTGCCATCAGTGAGACAGGACTACCGATCTCCTACAATGAGCAGTTCTTC. Translation: CAISETGLPISYNEQFF.

The chain uses TRBV5-6 and TRBJ2-2; the D is unclear. V was shortened by 0 bases and J by 3 bases, with 9 bases between the two germline ends. The CDR3 has 15 residues. CDR1 and CDR2 (germline): SGHDT, YYEEEE. The CDR3 sequence: CASSLDLWDTGELFF. The CDR3 DNA is TGTGCCAGCAGCTTGGACCTTTGGGACACCGGGGAGCTGTTTTTT.

This clonotype occurred a few times. The chain joins TRBV4-1 to TRBJ2-1, with 12 nucleotides matching TRBD1. The CDR3 has 16 residues. The germline V gene encodes CDR1 MGHRA and CDR2 YSYEKL. The V segment lost 1 base and the J segment 5 bases; nucleotides outside the gene matches: 3. The CDR3 sequence: CASSQVWDRGHNEQFF. Here the CDR3 DNA reads TGCGCCAGCAGCCAAGTCTGGGACAGGGGGCACAATGAGCAGTTCTTC.

The chain combines TRBV24-1 with TRBJ2-1, with TRBD2 matching over 9 bases. V gave up 9 bases and J gave up 6 bases; unmatched junction bases: 11. CDR3 length: 15 residues. The V gene's germline CDR1 is KGHDR and CDR2 SFDVKD. CDR3: CATEKGLASRNEQFF. CDR3 sequence (DNA): TGTGCCACCGAGAAAGGACTAGCGTCGCGCAATGAGCAGTTCTTC.

The chain links TRBV9 to TRBJ1-1; D unresolved. Germline V lookup: CDR1 SGDLS, CDR2 YYNGEE. This CDR3 spans 15 amino acids. The V and J ends lost 4 bases and 0 bases respectively, with 13 bases between them. The CDR3 DNA follows: TGTGCCAGCAGCCCTCCGCGGGTGGTGAACACTGAAGCTTTCTTT. Amino acid sequence: CASSPPRVVNTEAFF.

This clonotype was detected only a few times. This chain connects TRBV18 to TRBJ2-1; D might be TRBD2 (5 bases). Germline lookup yields CDR1 KGHSH and CDR2 LQKENI. The CDR3 has 13 residues. The ends were cut back, 1 base at V and 9 bases at J, with 10 bases in the middle. This CDR3 is CASSPLVSGEQFF. DNA for the CDR3: TGTGCCAGCTCACCACTGGTCAGCGGTGAGCAGTTCTTC.

J is TRBJ2-2 and V is TRBV10-2; TRBD2 agrees at 14 bases. V trimming: 5 bases; J trimming: 4 bases; junction bases outside the gene matches: 6. Germline V gene data show CDR1 as WSHSY and CDR2 as SAAADI. CDR3 size: 17 residues. CDR3 in DNA: TGCGCCAGCAGTCTCCCGGGACTAGCGGGGGCCACCGGGGAGCTGTTTTTT. It is translated as CASSLPGLAGATGELFF.

This chain links TRBV6-1 with TRBJ1-2, with no clear D. The CDR3 spans 13 residues. CDR1 is MNHNS, CDR2 SASEGT, per germline. Trimming pared 4 bases from V and 5 bases from J, leaving 11 bases between. CDR3 protein: CASSGEVSYGYTF. The CDR3 nucleotides read TGTGCCAGCAGTGGGGAAGTTTCTTATGGCTACACCTTC.

In this sample, this clonotype turned up a few times. The chain carries TRBV3-1 and TRBJ2-3; no clear D gene. V gave up 3 bases and J gave up 4 bases, with 11 bases separating them. The CDR3 is 14 amino acids. Per the germline V gene, CDR1 is LGHDT and CDR2 is YNNKEL (reference sequence). This chain's CDR3 is CASSHTIWADTQYF. CDR3 in DNA: TGTGCCAGCAGCCACACCATATGGGCAGATACGCAGTATTTT.

The chain is built from TRBV20-1 and TRBJ2-3; D uncertain. The CDR3 covers 18 residues. V was clipped by 5 bases and J by 0 bases, with 24 bases between them. The germline V gene has CDR1 DFQATT and CDR2 SNEGSKA (reference sequence). CDR3 protein: CSASSGRQLFSSTDTQYF. DNA of the CDR3: TGCAGTGCTTCATCAGGACGTCAACTCTTTTCGAGCACAGATACGCAGTATTTT.

This clonotype was seen more than once but under ten times. The chain links TRBV20-1 to TRBJ2-7, with no clear D. Trimming shortened V by 0 bases and J by 3 bases, and 9 bases separated the two germline ends. The V gene's germline CDR1 is DFQATT and CDR2 SNEGSKA (reference sequence). CDR3 length: 13 residues. The CDR3 region is CSARDSAGYEQYF. The CDR3 DNA reads as TGCAGTGCTAGAGATTCAGCAGGCTACGAGCAGTACTTC.

In this sample, this clonotype turned up a few times. This chain connects TRBV20-1 to TRBJ2-7; TRBD2 is a possible D gene (5 bases). Per germline, CDR1 DFQATT and CDR2 SNEGSKA (reference sequence). V was pared by 5 bases and J by 3 bases, with 11 bases between. The CDR3 totals 12 residues. CDR3 protein: CSAHTAGYEQYF. In nucleotides, the CDR3 is TGCAGTGCTCATACGGCGGGCTACGAGCAGTACTTC.

This chain connects TRBV21-1 to TRBJ2-7. TRBV21-1 is given as a pseudogene. CDR3 length equals 13 residues. DNA of the CDR3: TGCAACAGAGAGAGCTCTCGGAGCTACGAGCAGTACTTC. This gives the protein CNRESSRSYEQYF.

CDR3 sequence (DNA): TGTGCCAGCAGTTACTTGGGGACAATGAACACTGAAGCTTTCTTT. Its translation: CASSYLGTMNTEAFF. The chain recombines TRBV6-5 with TRBJ1-1; D is possibly TRBD1 (6 bases). CDR1 and CDR2 from the germline V gene are MNHEY and SVGAGI. CDR3 length: 15 residues. The V end lost 1 base, the J end lost 0 bases, and 9 bases lay between the germline ends.